This TCR beta chain was recovered during a study of T cells in Graves' hyperthyroidism and ophthalmopathy. The CDR3 loop spans 17 amino acids. With 3 bases removed from V and 5 bases from J, the gap between germline ends came to 23 bases. There were TCR beta CDR3 regions amplified from RNA transcripts. TCR CDR3 regions were first amplified by RT-PCR with HTBI primers. One entry per CDR3 protein results from TCRdb running MiXCR on the multiplex PCR reads. Counted here are 340,000 or so distinct CDR3 sequences, about 15% occurring once; the ten biggest clones make up approximately 35%. Absent ophthalmopathy progression within 18 months defined stable Graves' hyperthyroidism. This clonotype was found many times.

The sample comprised blood. The chain employs TRBV12-3 or TRBV12-4 and TRBJ2-7; no reliable D call. The TCR originated in a man aged 30-40 years with Graves' hyperthyroidism. The CDR3 DNA sequence: TGTGCCAGCAGTTTGGGAAGCATATCCCGACTTTTCAACGAGCAGTACTTC. Its translation: CASSLGSISRLFNEQYF.